Shown below are 12 T cell receptor beta chains from a single sample sequenced in a study of cytomegalovirus exposure and HLA in healthy donors. The PCR had 60 Vbeta and 13 Jbeta primers. Clones were sequenced by immunoSEQ multiplex PCR, and TCRdb holds only the in-frame ones, with some missing. This sample yields some 140,000 clones, of which over 75% are seen a single time; around 10% belongs to the top ten. The sample comprised PBMCs. These receptors were obtained from a woman aged 45-65 years in good health and CMV-seropositive.

This clone was picked up one time. The chain joins TRBV7-2 to TRBJ1-6; TRBD1 agrees at 7 bases. The germline gives CDR1 SGHTA, CDR2 FQGNSA. V lost 0 bases, J lost 6 bases, and 2 bases stayed unmatched. This CDR3 has 15 amino acids. The CDR3 DNA is TGTGCCAGCAGCTTAGCGCCAGGGGGTAATTCACCCCTCCACTTT. This encodes CASSLAPGGNSPLHF.

The rearrangement joins TRBV6-5 to TRBJ2-1; D perhaps matches TRBD2 (7 bases). Germline CDR1 reads MNHEY; CDR2 reads SVGAGI. This CDR3 is 13 amino acids long. V lost 8 bases, J lost 6 bases, and 14 bases lay in between. CDR3 amino acids: CASGGGRGNEQFF. CDR3 in DNA: TGTGCCAGCGGGGGGGGGCGGGGCAATGAGCAGTTCTTC.

The chain links TRBV28 to TRBJ2-6; the D is unclear. The CDR3 is made up of 15 amino acids. With 6 bases removed from V and 2 bases from J, the gap between germline ends came to 11 bases. Germline-derived CDR1 and CDR2 are MDHEN and SYDVKM. CDR3 amino acids: CASSPRNPGANVLTF. The CDR3 DNA sequence: TGTGCCAGCAGCCCGAGGAACCCTGGGGCCAACGTCCTGACTTTC.

The chain carries TRBV9 and TRBJ2-6; D is perhaps TRBD1 (7 bases). The V end was cut by 0 bases, the J end by 0 bases, with 22 bases between. There are 21 residues in the CDR3. Germline CDR1 and CDR2: SGDLS and YYNGEE. DNA for the CDR3: TGTGCCAGCAGCGTAGGAAAAGCCCGACAGGGACTTTTCTCTGGGGCCAACGTCCTGACTTTC. It specifies CASSVGKARQGLFSGANVLTF.

V gene TRBV4-1 combines with J gene TRBJ2-2, with TRBD1 matching over 8 bases. The V gene end was trimmed by 0 bases and the J gene end by 3 bases; junction bases not matched to a gene: 12. This CDR3 has 19 amino acids. Germline assignment: CDR1 MGHRA and CDR2 YSYEKL. CDR3 DNA: TGCGCCAGCAGCCAAGATCCAGGGGGCGCGCGGGTATACACCGGGGAGCTGTTTTTT. Encoded protein: CASSQDPGGARVYTGELFF.

This chain connects TRBV30 to TRBJ2-3; TRBD2 agrees at 8 bases. The V segment lost 4 bases and the J segment 5 bases; nucleotides outside the gene matches: 11. Germline assignment: CDR1 GTSNPN and CDR2 SVGIG (reference sequence). The CDR3 covers 15 residues. CDR3 residues: CAWIRPGGARDTQYF. The CDR3 DNA reads as TGTGCCTGGATTCGTCCGGGGGGGGCCAGAGATACGCAGTATTTT.

The V gene is TRBV13, the J gene TRBJ1-2; no firm D call. The V end lost 4 bases, the J end lost 8 bases, and 11 bases lay between the germline ends. The germline gives CDR1 PRHDT, CDR2 FYEKMQ (reference sequence). This CDR3 is 12 amino acids long. For the CDR3, the DNA is TGTGCCAGCAGCTCCTCGAGCTGGGGCTACACCTTC. Its protein product is CASSSSSWGYTF.

The V gene is TRBV5-1, the J gene TRBJ2-5, with 10 nucleotides matching TRBD2. The CDR3 spans 17 residues. In germline, CDR1 is SGHRS, CDR2 YFSETQ. Trimming cost V 4 bases and J 6 bases; bases outside gene matches: 15. The chain's CDR3 is CASSPEIGSGGRKTQYF. DNA for the CDR3: TGCGCCAGCAGCCCGGAAATCGGTAGCGGGGGGAGGAAGACCCAGTACTTC.

V is TRBV27 and J is TRBJ1-6, with 11 nucleotides matching TRBD1. The CDR3 has 15 residues. V lost 5 bases to trimming and J lost 9 bases; unmatched junction nucleotides: 6. Germline values: CDR1 MNHEY, CDR2 SMNVEV (reference sequence). The CDR3 nucleotides are TGTGCCAGCAGTACCCGGACAGGGGGCGGTTCACCCCTCCACTTT. Encoded protein: CASSTRTGGGSPLHF.

This chain joins TRBV5-4 and TRBJ2-4; D may be TRBD2 (5 bases). Germline CDR1 reads SGHNT; CDR2 reads YYREEE (reference sequence). This CDR3 region has 14 residues. Between the trimmed V and J ends, which lost 5 bases and 7 bases, there was a span of 16 bases. The CDR3 region is CASRVDQRDNIQYF. The CDR3 nucleotides read TGTGCCAGCAGGGTAGACCAGAGGGATAACATTCAGTACTTC.

This chain connects TRBV6-5 to TRBJ2-1; the D gene is possibly TRBD1 (5 bases). The V end was cut by 4 bases, the J end by 9 bases, with 16 bases between. Germline V gives CDR1 MNHEY, CDR2 SVGAGI. The CDR3 has 14 amino acids. CDR3 region: CASSFTTARGEQFF. The CDR3 DNA reads TGTGCCAGCAGTTTCACCACCGCTAGGGGTGAGCAGTTCTTC.

This sequence joins TRBV30 and TRBJ1-5; D may be TRBD1 (5 bases). The germline V and J ends were trimmed by 4 bases and 9 bases, with 16 bases remaining between them. Per the germline V gene, CDR1 is GTSNPN and CDR2 is SVGIG (reference sequence). The CDR3 runs to 13 residues. CDR3 in amino acids: CAWTQRSDMPQHF. In DNA, the CDR3 is TGTGCCTGGACTCAACGATCGGACATGCCCCAGCATTTT.